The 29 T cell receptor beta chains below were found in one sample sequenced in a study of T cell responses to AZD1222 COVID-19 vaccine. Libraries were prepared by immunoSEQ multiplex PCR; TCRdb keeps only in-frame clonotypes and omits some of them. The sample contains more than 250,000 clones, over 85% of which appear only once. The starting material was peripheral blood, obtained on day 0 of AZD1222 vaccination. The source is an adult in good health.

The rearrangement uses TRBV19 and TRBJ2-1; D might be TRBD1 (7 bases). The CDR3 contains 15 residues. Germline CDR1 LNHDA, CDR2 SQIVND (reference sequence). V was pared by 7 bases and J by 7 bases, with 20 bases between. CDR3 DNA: TGTGCCAGTACCCTGGAGGGGGCGATTCAGAATGAGCAGTTCTTC. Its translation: CASTLEGAIQNEQFF.

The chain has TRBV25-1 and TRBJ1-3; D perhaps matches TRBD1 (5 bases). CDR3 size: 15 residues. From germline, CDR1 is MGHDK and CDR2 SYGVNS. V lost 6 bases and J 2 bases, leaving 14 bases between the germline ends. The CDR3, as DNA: TGTGCCAGCAGGCCGCGGGGCAGAACTGGAAACACCATATATTTT. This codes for CASRPRGRTGNTIYF.

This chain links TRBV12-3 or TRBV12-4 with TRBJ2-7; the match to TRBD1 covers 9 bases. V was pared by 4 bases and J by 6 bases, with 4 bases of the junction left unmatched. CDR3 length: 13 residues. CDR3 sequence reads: CASSSLTGGEQYF. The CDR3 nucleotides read TGTGCCAGCAGTTCCTTGACAGGGGGCGAGCAGTACTTC.

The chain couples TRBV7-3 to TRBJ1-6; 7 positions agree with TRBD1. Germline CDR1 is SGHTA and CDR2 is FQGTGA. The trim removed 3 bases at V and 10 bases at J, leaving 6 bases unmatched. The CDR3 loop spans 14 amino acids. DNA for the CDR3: TGTGCCAGCAGCTTCACAGGGGACCGGTCACCCCTCCACTTT. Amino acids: CASSFTGDRSPLHF.

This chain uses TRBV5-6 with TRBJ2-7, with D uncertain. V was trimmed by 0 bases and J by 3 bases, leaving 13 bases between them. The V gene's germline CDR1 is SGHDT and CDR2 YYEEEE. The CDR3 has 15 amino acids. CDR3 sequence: CASSLGSRLNYEQYF. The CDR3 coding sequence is TGTGCCAGCAGCTTGGGGTCGCGGCTAAACTACGAGCAGTACTTC.

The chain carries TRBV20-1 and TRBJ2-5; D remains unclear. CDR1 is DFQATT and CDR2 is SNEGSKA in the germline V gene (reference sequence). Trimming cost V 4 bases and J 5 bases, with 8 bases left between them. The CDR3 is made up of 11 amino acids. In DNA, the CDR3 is TGCAGTGCTAATGTTCGGGAGACCCAGTACTTC. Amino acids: CSANVRETQYF.

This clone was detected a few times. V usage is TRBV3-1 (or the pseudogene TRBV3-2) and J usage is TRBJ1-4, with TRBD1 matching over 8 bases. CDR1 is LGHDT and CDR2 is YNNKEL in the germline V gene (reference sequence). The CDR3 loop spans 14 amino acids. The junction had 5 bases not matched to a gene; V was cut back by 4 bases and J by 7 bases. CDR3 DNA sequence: TGTGCCAGCAGCCCCCTGGACAGGGTTGAAAAACTGTTTTTT. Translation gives CASSPLDRVEKLFF.

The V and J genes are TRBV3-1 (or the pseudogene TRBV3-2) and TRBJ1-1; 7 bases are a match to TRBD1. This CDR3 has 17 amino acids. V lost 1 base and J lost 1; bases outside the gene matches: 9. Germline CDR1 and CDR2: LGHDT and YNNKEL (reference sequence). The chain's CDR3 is CASSQASLDRWNTEAFF. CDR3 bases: TGTGCCAGCAGCCAAGCCTCGTTGGACAGGTGGAACACTGAAGCTTTCTTT.

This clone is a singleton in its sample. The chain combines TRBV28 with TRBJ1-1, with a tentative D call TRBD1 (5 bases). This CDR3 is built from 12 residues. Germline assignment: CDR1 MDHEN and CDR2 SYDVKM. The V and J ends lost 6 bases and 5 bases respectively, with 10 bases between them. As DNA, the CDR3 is TGTGCCAGCAGATTAGGGGAAACTGAAGCTTTCTTT. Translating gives CASRLGETEAFF.

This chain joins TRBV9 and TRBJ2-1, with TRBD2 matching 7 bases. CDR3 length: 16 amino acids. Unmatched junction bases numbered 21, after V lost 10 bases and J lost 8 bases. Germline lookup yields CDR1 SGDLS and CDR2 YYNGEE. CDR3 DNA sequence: TGTGCCTCCGCGTTGCCGTTCGCGGGAGTTAGCGATGAGCAGTTCTTC. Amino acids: CASALPFAGVSDEQFF. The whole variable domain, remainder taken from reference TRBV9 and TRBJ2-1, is DSGVTQTPKHLITATGQRVTLRCSPRSGDLSVYWYQQSLDQGLQFLIQYYNGEERAKGNILERFSAQQFPDLHSELNLSSLELGDSALYFCASALPFAGVSDEQFFGPGTRLTVL.

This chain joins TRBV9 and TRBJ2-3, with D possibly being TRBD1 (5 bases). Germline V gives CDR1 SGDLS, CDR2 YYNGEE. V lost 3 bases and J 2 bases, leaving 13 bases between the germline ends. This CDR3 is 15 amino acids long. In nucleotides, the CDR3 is TGTGCCAGCAGCGCCCGGACAAAAGACACAGATACGCAGTATTTT. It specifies CASSARTKDTDTQYF.

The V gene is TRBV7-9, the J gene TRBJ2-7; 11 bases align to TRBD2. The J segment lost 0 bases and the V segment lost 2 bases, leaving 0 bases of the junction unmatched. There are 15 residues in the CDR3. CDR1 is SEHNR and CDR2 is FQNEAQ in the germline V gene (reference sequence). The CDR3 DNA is TGTGCCAGCAGCTTACTAGCGGGGGGCTCCTACGAGCAGTACTTC. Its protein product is CASSLLAGGSYEQYF.

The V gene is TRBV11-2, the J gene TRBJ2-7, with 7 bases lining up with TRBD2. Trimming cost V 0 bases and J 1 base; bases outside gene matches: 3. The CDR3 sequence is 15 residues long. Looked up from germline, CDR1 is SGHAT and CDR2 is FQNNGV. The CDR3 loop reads CASSLDIGGSYEQYF. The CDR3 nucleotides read TGTGCCAGCAGCTTAGATATCGGGGGGTCCTACGAGCAGTACTTC.

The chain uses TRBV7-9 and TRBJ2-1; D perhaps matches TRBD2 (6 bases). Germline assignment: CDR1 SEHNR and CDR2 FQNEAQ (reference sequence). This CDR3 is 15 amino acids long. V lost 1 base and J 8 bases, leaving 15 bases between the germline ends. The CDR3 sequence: CASSLVAGSGDEQFF. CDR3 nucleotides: TGTGCCAGCAGCTTAGTGGCGGGGTCGGGCGATGAGCAGTTCTTC.

The CDR3 is CAISEGGLEFF. The CDR3 bases are TGTGCCATCAGTGAGGGGGGCCTCGAGTTCTTC. This sequence joins TRBV10-3 and TRBJ2-1; maybe TRBD1 (6 bases). Germline assignment: CDR1 ENHRY and CDR2 SYGVKD. There are 11 residues in the CDR3. With 2 bases removed from V and 14 bases from J, the gap between germline ends came to 10 bases.

CDR3 coding DNA: TGTGCCAGCACCCCGACTAGCGGGTTCCCCCAGTTCTTC. Its protein product is CASTPTSGFPQFF. The V and J genes are TRBV6-5 and TRBJ2-1, with 10 bases that match TRBD2. Per germline, CDR1 MNHEY and CDR2 SVGAGI. J lost 13 bases, V lost 7 bases, and 10 bases had no gene match. This CDR3 spans 13 amino acids.

The CDR3 here is CASSLAGGTYEQYF. CDR3 in DNA: TGTGCCAGCAGCTTAGCGGGAGGAACCTACGAGCAGTACTTC. V gene TRBV11-2 combines with J gene TRBJ2-7; the match to TRBD2 covers 7 bases. The CDR3 sequence is 14 residues long. V lost 1 base, J lost 2 bases, and 2 bases stayed unmatched. From germline, CDR1 is SGHAT and CDR2 FQNNGV. Supplemented by reference TRBV11-2 and TRBJ2-7, the full variable domain reads EAGVAQSPRYKIIEKRQSVAFWCNPISGHATLYWYQQILGQGPKLLIQFQNNGVVDDSQLPKDRFSAERLKGVDSTLKIQPAKLEDSAVYLCASSLAGGTYEQYFGPGTRLTVT.

Here the CDR3 DNA reads TGTGCCAGCAGTATCGGGAGGGAAGAGCAGTTCTTC. This codes for CASSIGREEQFF. The chain carries TRBV7-9 and TRBJ2-1; 8 nucleotides align to TRBD2. V gave up 6 bases and J gave up 10 bases; unmatched junction bases: 5. This CDR3 region has 12 residues. CDR1 and CDR2 (germline): SEHNR, FQNEAQ (reference sequence).

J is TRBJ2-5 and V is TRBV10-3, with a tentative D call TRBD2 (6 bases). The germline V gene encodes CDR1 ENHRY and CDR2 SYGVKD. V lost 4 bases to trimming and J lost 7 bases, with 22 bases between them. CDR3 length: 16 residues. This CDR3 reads CAISVGRDAHGGTQYF. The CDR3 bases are TGTGCCATCAGTGTCGGTAGGGACGCCCACGGGGGGACCCAGTACTTC.

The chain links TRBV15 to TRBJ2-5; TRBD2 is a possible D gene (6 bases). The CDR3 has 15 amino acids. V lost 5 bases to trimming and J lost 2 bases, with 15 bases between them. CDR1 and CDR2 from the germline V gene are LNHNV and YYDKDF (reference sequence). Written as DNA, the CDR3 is TGTGCCACCAGCGTGAGACTAGGCCCGCAAGAGACCCAGTACTTC. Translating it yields CATSVRLGPQETQYF.

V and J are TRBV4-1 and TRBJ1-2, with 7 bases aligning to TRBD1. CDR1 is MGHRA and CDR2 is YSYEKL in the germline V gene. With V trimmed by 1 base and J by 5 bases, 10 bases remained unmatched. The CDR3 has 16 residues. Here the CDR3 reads CASSQGTATGRYGYTF. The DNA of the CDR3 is TGCGCCAGCAGCCAAGGGACAGCGACAGGGCGTTATGGCTACACCTTC.

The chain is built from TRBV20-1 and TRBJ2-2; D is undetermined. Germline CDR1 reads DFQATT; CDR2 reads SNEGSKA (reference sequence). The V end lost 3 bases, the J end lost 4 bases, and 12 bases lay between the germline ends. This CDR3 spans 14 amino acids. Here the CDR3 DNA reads TGCAGTGCTAGTTATCCGGGCTCCACCGGGGAGCTGTTTTTT. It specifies CSASYPGSTGELFF.

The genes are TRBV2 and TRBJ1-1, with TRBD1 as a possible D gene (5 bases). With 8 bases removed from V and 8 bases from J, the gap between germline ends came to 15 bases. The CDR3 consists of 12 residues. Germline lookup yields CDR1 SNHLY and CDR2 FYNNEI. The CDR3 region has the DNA TGTGCCAGCGCCGTGGGGGTGCCCGAAGCTTTCTTT. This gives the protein CASAVGVPEAFF.

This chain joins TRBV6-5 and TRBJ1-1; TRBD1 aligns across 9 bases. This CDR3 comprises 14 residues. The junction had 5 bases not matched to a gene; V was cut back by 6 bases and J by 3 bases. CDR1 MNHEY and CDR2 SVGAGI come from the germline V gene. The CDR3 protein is CASRSTGGYTEAFF. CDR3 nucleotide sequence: TGTGCCAGCAGGTCCACAGGGGGCTACACTGAAGCTTTCTTT.

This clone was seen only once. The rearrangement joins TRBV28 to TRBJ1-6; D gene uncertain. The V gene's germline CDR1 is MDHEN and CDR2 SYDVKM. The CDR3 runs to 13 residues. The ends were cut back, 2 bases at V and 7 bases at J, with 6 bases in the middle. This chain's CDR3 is CASSLVGNSPLHF. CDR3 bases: TGTGCCAGCAGTTTAGTAGGAAATTCACCCCTCCACTTT. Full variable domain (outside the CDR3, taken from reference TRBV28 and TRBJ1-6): DVKVTQSSRYLVKRTGEKVFLECVQDMDHENMFWYRQDPGLGLRLIYFSYDVKMKEKGDIPEGYSVSREKKERFSLILESASTNQTSMYLCASSLVGNSPLHFGNGTRLTVT.

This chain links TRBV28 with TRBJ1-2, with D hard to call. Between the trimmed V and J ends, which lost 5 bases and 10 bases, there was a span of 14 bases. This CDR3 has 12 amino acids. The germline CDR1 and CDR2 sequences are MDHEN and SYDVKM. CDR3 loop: CASSGMAPFYTF. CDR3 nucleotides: TGTGCCAGCAGTGGGATGGCCCCTTTCTACACCTTC.

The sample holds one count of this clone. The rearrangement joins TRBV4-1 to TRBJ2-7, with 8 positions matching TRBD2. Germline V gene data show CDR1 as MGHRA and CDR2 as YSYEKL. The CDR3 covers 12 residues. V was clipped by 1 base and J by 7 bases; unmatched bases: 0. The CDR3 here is CASSQVAGEQYF. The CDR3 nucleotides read TGCGCCAGCAGCCAAGTAGCGGGGGAGCAGTACTTC.

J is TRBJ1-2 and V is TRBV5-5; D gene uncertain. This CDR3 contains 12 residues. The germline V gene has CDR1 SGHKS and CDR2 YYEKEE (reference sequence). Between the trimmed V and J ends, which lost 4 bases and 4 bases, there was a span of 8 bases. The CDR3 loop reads CASSPVSYGYTF. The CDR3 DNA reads TGTGCCAGCAGCCCGGTTTCCTATGGCTACACCTTC.

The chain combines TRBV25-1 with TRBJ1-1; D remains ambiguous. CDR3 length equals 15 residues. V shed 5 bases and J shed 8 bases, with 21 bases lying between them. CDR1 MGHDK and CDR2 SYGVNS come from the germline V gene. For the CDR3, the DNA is TGTGCCAGCAGTTATGAAGGACCGATCGGTAACGAAGCTTTCTTT. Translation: CASSYEGPIGNEAFF.